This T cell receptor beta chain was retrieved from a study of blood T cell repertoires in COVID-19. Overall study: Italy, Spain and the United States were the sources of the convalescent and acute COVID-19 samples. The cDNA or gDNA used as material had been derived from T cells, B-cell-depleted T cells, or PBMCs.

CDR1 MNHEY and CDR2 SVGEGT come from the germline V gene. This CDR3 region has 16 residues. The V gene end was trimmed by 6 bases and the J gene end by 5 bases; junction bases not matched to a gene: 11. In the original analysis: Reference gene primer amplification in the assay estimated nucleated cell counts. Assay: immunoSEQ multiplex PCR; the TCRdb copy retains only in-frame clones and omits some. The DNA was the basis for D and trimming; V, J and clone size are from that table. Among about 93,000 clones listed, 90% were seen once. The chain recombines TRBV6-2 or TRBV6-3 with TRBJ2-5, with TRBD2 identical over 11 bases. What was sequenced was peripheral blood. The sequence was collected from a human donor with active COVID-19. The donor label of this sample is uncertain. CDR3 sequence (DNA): TGTGCCAGCAGCGACGGACTAGCGGGCCCCCGGGAGACCCAGTACTTC. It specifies CASSDGLAGPRETQYF.